This T cell receptor beta chain was captured by sequencing in a study of blood T cells in healthy people across ages. The V gene's germline CDR1 is SQVTM and CDR2 ANQGSEA. This CDR3 contains 15 residues. Trimming at V came to 6 bases and at J to 7 bases, leaving 8 bases not matched to a gene. This clonotype has only a few counts. PCR was performed a second time for about 7 to 11 cycles using a sample-barcoded 5' primer and a J-beta primer mix. One entry per CDR3 protein, called by TCRdb with MiXCR from the 5' RACE reads. The profile covers roughly 700,000 distinct CDR3 sequences, with roughly 50% appearing a single time and about 32% taken by the ten largest.

The chain couples TRBV29-1 to TRBJ2-2; 13 bases agree with TRBD2. The receptor was isolated from a woman in her sixties or seventies in good health. The sequenced sample was blood. The CDR3 nucleotides are TGCAGCGTGAAACTAGCGGGAGGGCCCGGCGGGGAGCTGTTTTTT. This sequence encodes CSVKLAGGPGGELFF.